The clone carrying this T cell receptor beta chain occurred a few times. Its specificity is not known. The source of the sample is a study of blood T cells in healthy people across ages. Findings and caveats of the study: Significant beta diversity loss was already apparent by age about 42, declining roughly linearly.

Those donating, healthy Caucasian individuals from Russia, were aged roughly 6 to 95. Donors each provided about 10 milliliters of peripheral blood. The second PCR ran about 7 to 12 cycles with a sample-barcoded 5' primer and J-beta primers. The template-switch adaptor, which had 12 random nucleotides, put a tag on each cDNA molecule. Each CDR3 protein gets one entry after TCRdb re-called the 5' RACE reads with MiXCR. The sample yields approximately 800,000 distinct CDR3 sequences, about 42% seen once. Material for sequencing was blood. This sequence originates from an older man in good health.

The CDR3 DNA reads as TGCGCCAGCAGCCAGGACGGGGGACTGGAGCAGTTCTTC. Amino acids: CASSQDGGLEQFF. This chain uses TRBV4-3 with TRBJ2-1, with D possibly being TRBD2 (6 bases). Germline V CDR1 and CDR2: LGHNA, YSLEER. V was clipped by 3 bases and J by 10 bases, with 13 bases between them. This CDR3 comprises 13 residues.